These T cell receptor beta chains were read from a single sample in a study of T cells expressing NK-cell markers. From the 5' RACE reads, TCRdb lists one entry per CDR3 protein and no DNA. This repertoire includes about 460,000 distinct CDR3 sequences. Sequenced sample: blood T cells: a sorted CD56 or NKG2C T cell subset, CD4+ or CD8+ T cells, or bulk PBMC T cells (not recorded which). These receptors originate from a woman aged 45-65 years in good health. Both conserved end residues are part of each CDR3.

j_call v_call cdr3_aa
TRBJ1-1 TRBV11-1 CASSSFVQYRTEAFF
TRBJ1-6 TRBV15 CATSRDQASYNSPLHF
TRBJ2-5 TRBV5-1 CASSDFRDGGLALEETQYF
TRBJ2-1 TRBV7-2 CASSRTGTTNEQFF
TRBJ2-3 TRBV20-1 CSATGGRGTDTQYF
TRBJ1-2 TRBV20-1 CSARDPTPTGGDYGYTF
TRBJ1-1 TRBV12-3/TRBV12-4 CASSLGGGGTEAFF
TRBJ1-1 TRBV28 CASSYLRGSKNTEAFF
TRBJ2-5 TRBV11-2 CASSLWGQGVKETQYF
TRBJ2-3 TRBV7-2 CASSFLAGGPVGLDTQYF
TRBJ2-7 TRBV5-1 CASTLMDPSSYEQYF
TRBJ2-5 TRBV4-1 CASSRLAEQETQYF